There are many counts of the clone carrying this TCR beta chain. The antigen is not known. Amplification yielded TCR beta CDR3 regions, with RNA transcripts as the source. When the TCR CDR3 underwent first-round RT-PCR, the HTBI primer set was used. TCRdb re-derived calls from the multiplex PCR reads in MiXCR, one entry per CDR3 protein. The data show about 510,000 distinct CDR3 sequences, approximately 49% seen once. This sample was included in a study of T cells in Graves' hyperthyroidism and ophthalmopathy. Study-level results: Most clonotypes that expanded in the thyroid above 0.001 also showed up in blood. It was a median about 6.5 months before onset that the model predicted ophthalmopathy.

In making diagnoses, clinical symptoms, serum thyroxine and TRAb, thyroid ultrasound and orbital computed tomography were all used. From germline, CDR1 is SGHVS and CDR2 FNYEAQ. V shed 5 bases and J shed 6 bases, with 23 bases lying between them. The CDR3 spans 16 residues. The rearrangement joins TRBV7-6 to TRBJ2-7, with D perhaps TRBD1 or TRBD2 (5 bases each). The sequence was collected from an adult woman with Graves' disease, either hyperthyroidism or ophthalmopathy (not recorded which). Sequenced material: peripheral blood or thyroid tissue (not recorded which). The CDR3 DNA sequence: TGTGCCAGCAGCGACGGCGCGGGTTTGGCAGGGACCGAGCAGTACTTC. As protein: CASSDGAGLAGTEQYF. Together with reference TRBV7-6 and TRBJ2-7, the CDR3 gives the full variable domain: GAGVSQSPRYKVTKRGQDVALRCDPISGHVSLYWYRQALGQGPEFLTYFNYEAQQDKSGLPNDRFSAERPEGSISTLTIQRTEQRDSAMYRCASSDGAGLAGTEQYFGPGTRLTVT.